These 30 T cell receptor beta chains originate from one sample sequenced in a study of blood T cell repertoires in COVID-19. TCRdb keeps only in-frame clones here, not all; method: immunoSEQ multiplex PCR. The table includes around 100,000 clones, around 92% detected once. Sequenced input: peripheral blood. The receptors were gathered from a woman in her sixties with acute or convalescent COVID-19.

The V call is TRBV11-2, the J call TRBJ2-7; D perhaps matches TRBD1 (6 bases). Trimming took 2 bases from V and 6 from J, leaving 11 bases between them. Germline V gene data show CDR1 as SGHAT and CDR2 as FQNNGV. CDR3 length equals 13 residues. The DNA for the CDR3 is TGTGCCAGCAGCTTAATGGGGGCCTTCGAGCAGTACGTC. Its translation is CASSLMGAFEQYV.

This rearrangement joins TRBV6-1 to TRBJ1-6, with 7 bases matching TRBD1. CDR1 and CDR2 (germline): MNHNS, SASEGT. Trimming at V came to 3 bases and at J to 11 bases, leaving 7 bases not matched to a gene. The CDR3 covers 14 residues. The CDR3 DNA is TGTGCCAGCAGTGATTCGGGACAGATAGCACCCCTCCACTTT. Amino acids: CASSDSGQIAPLHF.

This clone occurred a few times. The CDR3 spells CASSQQGFRDSPLHF. For the CDR3, the DNA is TGTGCCAGCAGCCAACAGGGTTTTAGGGATTCACCCCTCCACTTT. The chain joins TRBV4-2 to TRBJ1-6; possible D gene TRBD1, 5 bases. This CDR3 spans 15 amino acids. Between the trimmed V and J ends, which lost 2 bases and 8 bases, there was a span of 13 bases. Germline CDR1 is LGHNA and CDR2 is YNFKEQ.

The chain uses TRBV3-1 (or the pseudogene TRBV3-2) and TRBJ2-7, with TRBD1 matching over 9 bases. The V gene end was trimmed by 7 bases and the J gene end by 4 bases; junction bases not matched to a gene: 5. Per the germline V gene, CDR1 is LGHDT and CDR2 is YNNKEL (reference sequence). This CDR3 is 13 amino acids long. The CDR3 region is CASTGTGRYEQYF. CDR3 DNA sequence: TGTGCCAGCACCGGGACAGGGAGATACGAGCAGTACTTC.

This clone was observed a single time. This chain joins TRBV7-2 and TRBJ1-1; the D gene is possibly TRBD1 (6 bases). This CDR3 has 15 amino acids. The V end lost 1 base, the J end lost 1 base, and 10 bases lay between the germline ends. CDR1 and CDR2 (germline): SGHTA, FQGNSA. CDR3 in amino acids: CASSLGGGRNTEAFF. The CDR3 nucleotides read TGTGCCAGCAGCTTAGGGGGGGGCAGGAACACTGAAGCTTTCTTT.

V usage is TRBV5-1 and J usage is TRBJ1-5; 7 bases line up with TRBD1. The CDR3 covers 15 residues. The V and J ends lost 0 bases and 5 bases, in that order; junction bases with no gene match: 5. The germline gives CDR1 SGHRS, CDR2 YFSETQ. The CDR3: CASSLGRGLDQPQHF. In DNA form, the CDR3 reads TGCGCCAGCAGCTTGGGGAGGGGGCTCGATCAGCCCCAGCATTTT.

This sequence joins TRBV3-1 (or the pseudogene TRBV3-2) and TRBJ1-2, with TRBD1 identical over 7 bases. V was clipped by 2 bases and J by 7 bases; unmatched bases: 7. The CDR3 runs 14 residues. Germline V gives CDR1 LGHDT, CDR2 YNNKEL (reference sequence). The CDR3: CASSQREGGGGYTF. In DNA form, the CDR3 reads TGTGCCAGCAGCCAAAGGGAAGGGGGCGGTGGCTACACCTTC.

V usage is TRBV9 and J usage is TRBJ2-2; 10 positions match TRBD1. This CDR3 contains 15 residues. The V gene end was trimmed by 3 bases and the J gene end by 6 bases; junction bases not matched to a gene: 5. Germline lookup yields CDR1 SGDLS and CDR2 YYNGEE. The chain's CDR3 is CASSGTGGGSGELFF. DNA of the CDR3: TGTGCCAGCAGCGGGACAGGGGGAGGATCCGGGGAGCTGTTTTTT.

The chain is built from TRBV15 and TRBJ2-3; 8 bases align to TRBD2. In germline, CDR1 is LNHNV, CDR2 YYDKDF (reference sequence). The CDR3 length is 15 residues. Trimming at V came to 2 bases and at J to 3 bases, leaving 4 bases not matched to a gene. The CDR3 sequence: CATSRRAGATDTQYF. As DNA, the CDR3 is TGTGCCACCAGCAGAAGAGCGGGAGCGACAGATACGCAGTATTTT.

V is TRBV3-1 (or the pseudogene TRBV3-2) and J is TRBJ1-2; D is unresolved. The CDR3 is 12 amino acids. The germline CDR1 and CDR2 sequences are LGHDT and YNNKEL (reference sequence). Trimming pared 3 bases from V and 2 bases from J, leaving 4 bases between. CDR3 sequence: CASSQLNYGYTF. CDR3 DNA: TGTGCCAGCAGCCAGTTAAACTATGGCTACACCTTC.

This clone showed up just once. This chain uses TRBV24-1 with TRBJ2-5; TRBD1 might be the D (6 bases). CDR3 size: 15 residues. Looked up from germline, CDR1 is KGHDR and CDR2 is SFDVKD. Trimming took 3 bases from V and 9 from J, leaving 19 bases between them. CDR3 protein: CATSDKTGHPAAQYF. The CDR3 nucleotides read TGTGCCACCAGTGATAAAACGGGACACCCGGCGGCCCAGTACTTC.

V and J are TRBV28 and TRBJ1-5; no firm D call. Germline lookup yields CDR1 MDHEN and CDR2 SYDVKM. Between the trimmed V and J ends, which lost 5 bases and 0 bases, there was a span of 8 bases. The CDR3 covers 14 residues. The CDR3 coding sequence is TGTGCCAGCAGTCTGAGATCTAGCAATCAGCCCCAGCATTTT. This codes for CASSLRSSNQPQHF. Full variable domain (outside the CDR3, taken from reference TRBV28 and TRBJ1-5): DVKVTQSSRYLVKRTGEKVFLECVQDMDHENMFWYRQDPGLGLRLIYFSYDVKMKEKGDIPEGYSVSREKKERFSLILESASTNQTSMYLCASSLRSSNQPQHFGDGTRLSIL.

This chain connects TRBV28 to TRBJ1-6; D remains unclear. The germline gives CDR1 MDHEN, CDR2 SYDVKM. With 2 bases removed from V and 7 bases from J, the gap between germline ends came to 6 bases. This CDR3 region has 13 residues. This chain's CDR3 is CASSLGGNSPLHF. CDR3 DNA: TGTGCCAGCAGTTTAGGCGGGAATTCACCCCTCCACTTT. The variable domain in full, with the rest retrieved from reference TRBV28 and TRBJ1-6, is DVKVTQSSRYLVKRTGEKVFLECVQDMDHENMFWYRQDPGLGLRLIYFSYDVKMKEKGDIPEGYSVSREKKERFSLILESASTNQTSMYLCASSLGGNSPLHFGNGTRLTVT.

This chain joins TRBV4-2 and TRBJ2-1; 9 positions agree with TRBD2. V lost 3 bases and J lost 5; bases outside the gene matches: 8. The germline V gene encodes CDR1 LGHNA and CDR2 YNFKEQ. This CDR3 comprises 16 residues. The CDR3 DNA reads TGTGCCAGCAGCCAGGGTGATAGCGGGGGAGACAATGAGCAGTTCTTC. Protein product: CASSQGDSGGDNEQFF.

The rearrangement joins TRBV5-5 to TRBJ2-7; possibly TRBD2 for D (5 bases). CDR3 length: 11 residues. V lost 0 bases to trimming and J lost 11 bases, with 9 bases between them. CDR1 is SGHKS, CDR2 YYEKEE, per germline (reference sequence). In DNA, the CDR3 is TGTGCCAGCAGCTTGGGAGGGTTTGAGTACTTC. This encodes CASSLGGFEYF.

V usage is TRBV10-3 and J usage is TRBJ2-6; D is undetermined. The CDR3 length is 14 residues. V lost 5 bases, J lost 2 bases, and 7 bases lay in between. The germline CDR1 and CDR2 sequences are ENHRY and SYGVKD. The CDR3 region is CAISPVAGANVLTF. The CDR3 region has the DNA TGTGCCATCAGTCCGGTGGCTGGGGCCAACGTCCTGACTTTC.

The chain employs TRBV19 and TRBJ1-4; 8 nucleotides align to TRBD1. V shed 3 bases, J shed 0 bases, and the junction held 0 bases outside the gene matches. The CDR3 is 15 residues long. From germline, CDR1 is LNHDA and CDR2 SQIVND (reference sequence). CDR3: CASSMGQATNEKLFF. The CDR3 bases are TGTGCCAGTAGTATGGGACAGGCAACTAATGAAAAACTGTTTTTT.

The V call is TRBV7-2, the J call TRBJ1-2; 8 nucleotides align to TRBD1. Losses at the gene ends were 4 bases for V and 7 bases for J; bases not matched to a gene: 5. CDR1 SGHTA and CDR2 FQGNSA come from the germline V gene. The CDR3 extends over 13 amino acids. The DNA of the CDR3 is TGTGCCAGCAGCTCACAGGGGGGAGTTGGCTACACCTTC. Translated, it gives CASSSQGGVGYTF.

The chain's CDR3 is CASSIQQGPSNQPQHF. The CDR3 region has the DNA TGTGCCAGTAGTATCCAACAGGGCCCGAGCAATCAGCCCCAGCATTTT. The chain couples TRBV19 to TRBJ1-5; the D gene is possibly TRBD1 (6 bases). The V gene's germline CDR1 is LNHDA and CDR2 SQIVND (reference sequence). CDR3 length: 16 amino acids. V lost 3 bases and J 1 base, leaving 13 bases between the germline ends.

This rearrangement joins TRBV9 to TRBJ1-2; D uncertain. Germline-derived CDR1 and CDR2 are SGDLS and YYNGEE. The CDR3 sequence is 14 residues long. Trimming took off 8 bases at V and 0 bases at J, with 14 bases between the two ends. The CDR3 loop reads CASTPSRTNYGYTF. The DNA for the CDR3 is TGTGCCAGTACCCCTAGTCGGACTAACTATGGCTACACCTTC.

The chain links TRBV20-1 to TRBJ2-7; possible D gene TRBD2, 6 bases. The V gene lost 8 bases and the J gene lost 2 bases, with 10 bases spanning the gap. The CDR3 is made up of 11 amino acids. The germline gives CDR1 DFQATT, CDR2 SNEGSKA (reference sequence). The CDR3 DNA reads TGCAGTCTGCGCGGGACCTACGAGCAGTACTTC. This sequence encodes CSLRGTYEQYF.

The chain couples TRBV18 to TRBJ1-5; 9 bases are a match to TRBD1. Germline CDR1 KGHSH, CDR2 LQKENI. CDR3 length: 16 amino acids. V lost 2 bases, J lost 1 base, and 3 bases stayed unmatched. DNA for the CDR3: TGTGCCAGCTCACCATCGACAGGGGGAAGCAATCAGCCCCAGCATTTT. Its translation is CASSPSTGGSNQPQHF.

The CDR3 coding sequence is TGCGCCAGCAGCTTGGCTTCTAGTTTGGAGCAGTACTTC. Amino acid sequence: CASSLASSLEQYF. The chain carries TRBV5-1 and TRBJ2-7; D gene ambiguous. The germline V gene encodes CDR1 SGHRS and CDR2 YFSETQ. The CDR3 totals 13 residues. V shed 0 bases and J shed 7 bases, with 11 bases lying between them.

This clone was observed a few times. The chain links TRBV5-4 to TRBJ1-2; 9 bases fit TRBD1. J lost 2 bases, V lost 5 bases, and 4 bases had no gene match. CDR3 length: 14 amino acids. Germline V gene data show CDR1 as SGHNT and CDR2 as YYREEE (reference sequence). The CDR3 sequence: CASRLTGGNYGYTF. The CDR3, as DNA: TGTGCCAGCAGGTTGACAGGGGGAAACTATGGCTACACCTTC.

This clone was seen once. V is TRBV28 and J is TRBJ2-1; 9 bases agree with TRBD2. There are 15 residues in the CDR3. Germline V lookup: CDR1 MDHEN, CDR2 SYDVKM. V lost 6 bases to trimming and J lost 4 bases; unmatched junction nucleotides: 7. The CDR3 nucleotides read TGTGCCAGCAGCCCTTCTAGCGGGATTTACAATGAGCAGTTCTTC. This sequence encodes CASSPSSGIYNEQFF.

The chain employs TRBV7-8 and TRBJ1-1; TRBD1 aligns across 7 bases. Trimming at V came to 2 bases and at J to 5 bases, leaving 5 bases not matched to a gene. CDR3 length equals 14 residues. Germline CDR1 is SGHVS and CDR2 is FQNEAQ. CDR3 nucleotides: TGTGCCAGCAGCTTACAGGGGGTTAGAACTGAAGCTTTCTTT. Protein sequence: CASSLQGVRTEAFF.

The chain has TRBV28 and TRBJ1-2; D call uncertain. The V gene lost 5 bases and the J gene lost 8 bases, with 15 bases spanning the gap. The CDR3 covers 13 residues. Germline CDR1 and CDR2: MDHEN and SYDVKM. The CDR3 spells CASSPLGQTGYTF. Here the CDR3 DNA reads TGTGCCAGCAGTCCACTAGGGCAGACCGGCTACACCTTC.

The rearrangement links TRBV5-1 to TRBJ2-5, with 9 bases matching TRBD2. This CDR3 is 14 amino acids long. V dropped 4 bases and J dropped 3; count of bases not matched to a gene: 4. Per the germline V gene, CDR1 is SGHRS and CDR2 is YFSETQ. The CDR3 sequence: CASSPPSGKETQYF. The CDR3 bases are TGCGCCAGCAGCCCCCCTAGCGGGAAAGAGACCCAGTACTTC.

Here the CDR3 reads CASSLPGHEQFF. CDR3 in DNA: TGTGCCAGCAGTTTGCCAGGGCATGAGCAGTTCTTC. The chain links TRBV12-3 or TRBV12-4 to TRBJ2-1; D perhaps matches TRBD1 (5 bases). V dropped 3 bases and J dropped 8 bases, with 8 bases sitting between them. The CDR3 loop spans 12 amino acids.

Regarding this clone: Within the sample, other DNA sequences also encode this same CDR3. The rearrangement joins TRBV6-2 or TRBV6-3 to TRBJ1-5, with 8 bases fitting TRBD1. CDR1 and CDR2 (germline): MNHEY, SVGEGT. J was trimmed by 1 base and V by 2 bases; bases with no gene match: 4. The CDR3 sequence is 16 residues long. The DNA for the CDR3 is TGTGCCAGCAGTTACCGCACAGGGGGGAGCAATCAGCCCCAGCATTTT. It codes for CASSYRTGGSNQPQHF.